This TCR beta chain appears in the sequencing data of a study of cytomegalovirus exposure and HLA in healthy donors. Study overall: A previous analysis identified approximately 110 million unique TCR beta sequences derived from 180 million or so T cells. Among 398 genotyped donors, about 85% fell in the Caucasian-associated ancestry cluster.

This clone was picked up a small number of times. Its cognate antigen is unknown. Study-level points and caveats: Productive status was seen about 90% or about 30% of the time for most TCR beta V segments in an earlier analysis. TCR beta V- and J-gene trimming, according to a later analysis, was linked to a missense DCLRE1C variant.

The PCR contained 60 Vbeta and 13 Jbeta primers. Repertoires were generated with immunoSEQ multiplex PCR, while TCRdb's copy carries only in-frame clones and drops some. The sample shows 150,000 to 200,000 clones, almost 85% of them seen only once. This CDR3 is 15 amino acids long. Germline V gene lookup returns CDR1 LGHNA and CDR2 YNFKEQ. The ends lost 0 bases at V and 3 bases at J; junction bases unmatched: 3. The receptor was isolated from a woman in her fifties or sixties in good health and CMV-seronegative. The V call is TRBV4-2, the J call TRBJ1-1; TRBD1 agrees at 8 bases. The source material was PBMCs. CDR3 loop: CASSQDRDRYTEAFF. The CDR3 coding sequence is TGTGCCAGCAGCCAAGACCGGGACAGGTACACTGAAGCTTTCTTT.